The 21 T cell receptor beta chains presented below share a single source sample, sequenced in a study of cytomegalovirus exposure and HLA in healthy donors. The PCR employed 60 Vbeta primers together with 13 Jbeta primers. Produced via immunoSEQ multiplex PCR; TCRdb's table is partial and in-frame only. The sample carries over 100,000 clones, 75% to 90% recorded once. The source material was PBMCs. Receptors were obtained from a woman aged 45-65 years in good health and CMV-seropositive.

This chain joins TRBV2 and TRBJ1-5; 8 nucleotides agree with TRBD1. The length of the CDR3 is 15 residues. Trimming took 5 bases from V and 7 from J; bases not matched to a gene: 10. Germline loops: CDR1 SNHLY, CDR2 FYNNEI. The CDR3 loop is CASSHGQGGWQPQHF. The DNA of the CDR3 is TGTGCCAGCAGTCACGGACAGGGAGGTTGGCAGCCCCAGCATTTT.

V is TRBV7-3 and J is TRBJ2-1; TRBD2 agrees at 9 bases. This CDR3 is 16 amino acids long. The trim removed 3 bases at V and 3 bases at J, leaving 6 bases unmatched. The germline V gene encodes CDR1 SGHTA and CDR2 FQGTGA. The CDR3 sequence: CASSLGGRGYYNEQFF. CDR3 nucleotide sequence: TGTGCCAGCAGCTTGGGCGGGAGGGGTTACTACAATGAGCAGTTCTTC.

The chain couples TRBV6-1 to TRBJ1-6; D is unresolved. This CDR3 region has 15 residues. Trimming pared 2 bases from V and 4 bases from J, leaving 9 bases between. CDR1 is MNHNS and CDR2 is SASEGT in the germline V gene. CDR3 sequence reads: CASSEFGGYNSPLHF. For the CDR3, the DNA is TGTGCCAGCAGTGAATTCGGAGGGTATAATTCACCCCTCCACTTT.

The sample holds a few counts of this clone. The chain recombines TRBV11-2 with TRBJ1-3; a weak D match, TRBD1 (6 bases). The CDR3 is made up of 18 amino acids. V was pared by 4 bases and J by 6 bases, with 25 bases between. Germline loops: CDR1 SGHAT, CDR2 FQNNGV. CDR3 DNA sequence: TGTGCCAGCAGCTCACATCCCGGGACACCGACTCTGGCAAACACCATATATTTT. It translates to CASSSHPGTPTLANTIYF. Using reference TRBV11-2 and TRBJ1-3 for the parts outside the CDR3, the full variable domain is EAGVAQSPRYKIIEKRQSVAFWCNPISGHATLYWYQQILGQGPKLLIQFQNNGVVDDSQLPKDRFSAERLKGVDSTLKIQPAKLEDSAVYLCASSSHPGTPTLANTIYFGEGSWLTVV.

The chain couples TRBV6-4 to TRBJ2-7; perhaps TRBD1 as D (5 bases). The V gene's germline CDR1 is MRHNA and CDR2 SNTAGT. The ends were cut back, 3 bases at V and 6 bases at J, with 12 bases in the middle. The length of the CDR3 is 13 residues. The CDR3 sequence is CASSEVQGSEQYF. The CDR3 DNA follows: TGTGCCAGCAGTGAAGTCCAGGGCTCCGAGCAGTACTTC.

The chain couples TRBV6-5 to TRBJ2-2, with D unclear. The CDR3 is 14 amino acids. Germline CDR1 MNHEY, CDR2 SVGAGI. Trimming shortened V by 11 bases and J by 1 base, and 14 bases separated the two germline ends. The CDR3 coding sequence is TGTGCCGCCGCGCGGTATGAGAACACCGGGGAGCTGTTTTTT. Its translation: CAAARYENTGELFF.

The J gene is TRBJ1-1, the V gene TRBV7-9, with 7 bases aligning to TRBD1. Germline V gives CDR1 SEHNR, CDR2 FQNEAQ (reference sequence). With V trimmed by 5 bases and J by 6 bases, 3 bases remained unmatched. This CDR3 comprises 12 residues. CDR3 protein: CASSPGTAEAFF. DNA of the CDR3: TGTGCCAGCAGCCCCGGGACAGCTGAAGCTTTCTTT.

V usage is TRBV4-2 and J usage is TRBJ1-2, with 7 nucleotides matching TRBD1. The germline CDR1 and CDR2 sequences are LGHNA and YNFKEQ. The CDR3 runs 14 residues. V lost 3 bases and J lost 6; bases outside the gene matches: 7. CDR3 coding DNA: TGTGCCAGCAGCCACTCGACAGGGTTGGATGGCTACACCTTC. The encoded protein is CASSHSTGLDGYTF.

The rearrangement joins TRBV6-6 to TRBJ1-5; D gene unclear. Trimming stripped 7 bases from V and 5 bases from J, with 15 bases between. The CDR3 spans 14 residues. Germline CDR1 reads MNHNY; CDR2 reads SVGAGI (reference sequence). The CDR3 here is CASNDDRSYQPQHF. The CDR3 DNA follows: TGTGCCAGCAATGACGACCGGAGCTATCAGCCCCAGCATTTT.

The chain combines TRBV7-3 with TRBJ2-1, with 9 bases lining up with TRBD1. CDR1 is SGHTA, CDR2 FQGTGA, per germline. J lost 5 bases, V lost 2 bases, and 7 bases had no gene match. The CDR3 is 16 residues long. The CDR3, as DNA: TGTGCCAGCAGCTTATTTGTGGGACAGGGAAACAATGAGCAGTTCTTC. The encoded protein is CASSLFVGQGNNEQFF.

The J gene is TRBJ2-7, the V gene TRBV21-1; the D call TRBD1 from the table was never checked on the DNA. TRBV21-1 is marked as a pseudogene. The CDR3 consists of 18 residues. CDR3 DNA: TGTGCCAGCAGCAAAGTCCCGAAAGGGGCAGGGCTGACCTACGAGCAGTACTTC. Translated: CASSKVPKGAGLTYEQYF.

V and J are TRBV5-6 and TRBJ1-4; D remains ambiguous. V was shortened by 1 base and J by 6 bases, with 13 bases between the two germline ends. The germline gives CDR1 SGHDT, CDR2 YYEEEE. This CDR3 is built from 15 residues. CDR3 in DNA: TGTGCCAGCAGCTTGAGTTATGGAGCCGATGAAAAACTGTTTTTT. It specifies CASSLSYGADEKLFF.

This rearrangement joins TRBV6-1 to TRBJ1-5; 9 bases agree with TRBD1. Germline V gene lookup returns CDR1 MNHNS and CDR2 SASEGT. The CDR3 runs to 15 residues. Trimming at V came to 5 bases and at J to 3 bases, leaving 5 bases not matched to a gene. In DNA form, the CDR3 reads TGTGCCAGCAGTCCCGACAGGGGGAACAATCAGCCCCAGCATTTT. Translation gives CASSPDRGNNQPQHF.

This clone was seen just once. V is TRBV30 and J is TRBJ1-4; tentative D call: TRBD1 (5 bases). The CDR3 is 16 residues long. Trimming took 2 bases from V and 0 from J, leaving 13 bases between them. Germline assignment: CDR1 GTSNPN and CDR2 SVGIG (reference sequence). The CDR3 here is CAWSPGLISTNEKLFF. The CDR3 DNA sequence: TGTGCCTGGAGTCCGGGACTGATTTCAACTAATGAAAAACTGTTTTTT.

The chain recombines TRBV5-1 with TRBJ2-7; D is unclear. This CDR3 contains 15 residues. V was shortened by 0 bases and J by 3 bases, with 13 bases between the two germline ends. CDR1 SGHRS and CDR2 YFSETQ come from the germline V gene. The CDR3 region is CASSLAKSLIYEQYF. The CDR3 coding sequence is TGCGCCAGCAGCTTGGCAAAATCGCTAATCTACGAGCAGTACTTC.

This rearrangement joins TRBV7-9 to TRBJ1-1; D is unclear. This CDR3 contains 15 residues. V was clipped by 2 bases and J by 0 bases, with 10 bases between them. Germline CDR1 and CDR2: SEHNR and FQNEAQ (reference sequence). CDR3 DNA sequence: TGTGCCAGCAGCTTAAGTAGTTTGATGAACACTGAAGCTTTCTTT. This encodes CASSLSSLMNTEAFF.

This sequence joins TRBV6-1 and TRBJ2-2; possibly TRBD2 for D (6 bases). The CDR3 sequence is 15 residues long. V lost 6 bases, J lost 2 bases, and 13 bases lay in between. Per germline, CDR1 MNHNS and CDR2 SASEGT. CDR3 sequence reads: CASRGEVTNTGELFF. As DNA, the CDR3 is TGTGCCAGCAGGGGGGAGGTTACTAACACCGGGGAGCTGTTTTTT.

The chain carries TRBV5-1 and TRBJ1-3; possible D gene TRBD1, 6 bases. The CDR3 loop spans 16 amino acids. CDR1 SGHRS and CDR2 YFSETQ come from the germline V gene. Trimming left V 0 bases short and J 4 bases short, with 14 bases between. The CDR3 sequence is CASSLGPVGAGNTIYF. CDR3 nucleotides: TGCGCCAGCAGCTTGGGCCCAGTGGGGGCCGGAAACACCATATATTTT.

This clone was observed a single time. V gene TRBV11-1 combines with J gene TRBJ2-1, with 10 bases identical to TRBD1. The germline gives CDR1 SGHAT, CDR2 FQDESV (reference sequence). V shed 5 bases and J 2 bases; nucleotides not matched to a gene: 3. This CDR3 has 15 amino acids. The DNA for the CDR3 is TGTGCCAGCAGCCCAGGGACAGGGGCCTACAATGAGCAGTTCTTC. It yields the protein CASSPGTGAYNEQFF.

The chain has TRBV5-6 and TRBJ1-2; D gene ambiguous. The CDR3 has 13 residues. V was trimmed by 0 bases and J by 8 bases, leaving 11 bases between them. Germline CDR1 reads SGHDT; CDR2 reads YYEEEE. As DNA, the CDR3 is TGTGCCAGCAGCTTGGTAGACGGCAGGGGCTACACCTTC. This sequence encodes CASSLVDGRGYTF.

The genes are TRBV9 and TRBJ2-3; possibly TRBD1 for D (5 bases). This CDR3 spans 14 amino acids. V shed 3 bases and J shed 8 bases, with 16 bases lying between them. Germline-derived CDR1 and CDR2 are SGDLS and YYNGEE. The CDR3 loop is CASSALQGRATQYF. In nucleotides, the CDR3 is TGTGCCAGCAGCGCCCTCCAGGGTCGGGCTACGCAGTATTTT.